This TCR beta chain stems from a study of blood T cell repertoires in COVID-19. As for the study in general: There were acute and convalescent COVID-19 samples, and they came from the United States, Italy and Spain. T cells, B-cell-depleted T cells, or PBMCs provided the cDNA or gDNA that served as material.

Measured with immunoSEQ multiplex PCR; TCRdb has only the in-frame clones, and not every one. The sample includes roughly 73,000 clones, more than 80% of them seen just once. The CDR3 runs to 14 residues. CDR1 WSHSY and CDR2 SAAADI come from the germline V gene. The ends lost 4 bases at V and 8 bases at J; junction bases unmatched: 2. This chain joins TRBV10-2 and TRBJ1-4; TRBD1 matches at 12 bases. Sequenced: peripheral blood. The receptor's source is a woman aged 70-85 years with acute or convalescent COVID-19. CDR3 in DNA: TGCGCCAGCAGTGGGGACAGGGGGCGAGAAAAACTGTTTTTT. This gives the protein CASSGDRGREKLFF.